These 28 T cell receptor beta chains originate from one sample sequenced in a study of shared clonotypes between healthy human individuals. Positively selected for CCR7, the CD45RO-negative cells used as naive CD8 cells excluded terminally differentiated effector memory CD45RA+ cells. Method: immunoSEQ multiplex PCR; TCRdb's copy keeps in-frame clones and lacks some. The sample shows about 2 million clones, about 94% of them seen only once. The specimen was naive CD8+ T cells sorted from blood. The source is a man aged 18-30 years in good health.

V and J are TRBV10-3 and TRBJ2-1, with D perhaps matching TRBD2 (7 bases). Germline values: CDR1 ENHRY, CDR2 SYGVKD. Trimming shortened V by 11 bases and J by 5 bases, and 25 bases separated the two germline ends. The CDR3 contains 16 residues. CDR3 protein: CAGSENLGGPNNEQFF. As DNA, the CDR3 is TGTGCCGGCAGCGAAAATTTGGGGGGGCCTAACAATGAGCAGTTCTTC.

The V gene is TRBV2, the J gene TRBJ2-7, with D hard to call. The CDR3 is 13 amino acids. Trimming cost V 3 bases and J 0 bases, with 6 bases left between them. Germline loops: CDR1 SNHLY, CDR2 FYNNEI. CDR3 coding DNA: TGTGCCAGCAGTGAGGTCCACTCCTACGAGCAGTACTTC. It yields the protein CASSEVHSYEQYF. The full variable domain, in which reference TRBV2 and TRBJ2-7 provide the parts outside the CDR3, is EPEVTQTPSHQVTQMGQEVILRCVPISNHLYFYWYRQILGQKVEFLVSFYNNEISEKSEIFDDQFSVERPDGSNFTLKIRSTKLEDSAMYFCASSEVHSYEQYFGPGTRLTVT.

J is TRBJ2-5 and V is TRBV5-4; 8 bases align to TRBD2. The V segment lost 3 bases and the J segment 1 base; nucleotides outside the gene matches: 11. Per the germline V gene, CDR1 is SGHNT and CDR2 is YYREEE (reference sequence). The CDR3 contains 17 residues. The CDR3 here is CASSSGLAGGSQETQYF. Here the CDR3 DNA reads TGTGCCAGCAGCTCTGGACTAGCTGGAGGCTCCCAAGAGACCCAGTACTTC.

The chain employs TRBV19 and TRBJ2-7, with D possibly matching TRBD1 (5 bases). V was trimmed by 5 bases and J by 2 bases, leaving 10 bases between them. Germline CDR1 reads LNHDA; CDR2 reads SQIVND (reference sequence). The CDR3 has 13 residues. As DNA, the CDR3 is TGTGCCAGTAGTTCCGGACATCCCTACGAGCAGTACTTC. Its translation: CASSSGHPYEQYF.

The V call is TRBV28, the J call TRBJ1-5; D unclear. The germline CDR1 and CDR2 sequences are MDHEN and SYDVKM. This CDR3 comprises 13 residues. V lost 6 bases to trimming and J lost 4 bases, with 10 bases between them. DNA of the CDR3: TGTGCCAGCAGCCCAGACTGGAATCAGCCCCAGCATTTT. This encodes CASSPDWNQPQHF.

This clone has a handful of counts. V usage is TRBV5-6 and J usage is TRBJ2-1; D gene uncertain. Germline assignment: CDR1 SGHDT and CDR2 YYEEEE. V shed 0 bases and J shed 8 bases, with 3 bases lying between them. The CDR3 totals 11 residues. CDR3 in amino acids: CASSLADEQFF. In nucleotides, the CDR3 is TGTGCCAGCAGCTTGGCGGATGAGCAGTTCTTC.

This clone is a singleton in its sample. CDR3 in amino acids: CASSTTGTSGRGKDGEQFF. The CDR3 DNA reads TGTGCCAGCAGCACCACCGGGACTAGCGGGAGAGGGAAAGATGGTGAGCAGTTCTTC. V usage is TRBV13 and J usage is TRBJ2-1; 14 bases line up with TRBD2. From germline, CDR1 is PRHDT and CDR2 FYEKMQ (reference sequence). J lost 9 bases, V lost 5 bases, and 18 bases had no gene match. This CDR3 is 19 amino acids long. Supplemented by reference TRBV13 and TRBJ2-1, the full variable domain reads AAGVIQSPRHLIKEKRETATLKCYPIPRHDTVYWYQQGPGQDPQFLISFYEKMQSDKGSIPDRFSAQQFSDYHSELNMSSLELGDSALYFCASSTTGTSGRGKDGEQFFGPGTRLTVL.

This rearrangement joins TRBV14 to TRBJ1-2, with 7 bases lining up with TRBD1. Germline CDR1 and CDR2: SGHDN and FVKESK. The CDR3 consists of 16 residues. After removal of 4 bases from V and 4 bases from J, the junction contained 12 bases not matched to a gene. The CDR3 nucleotides are TGTGCCAGCAGCCCGGACAGGTCTGGGGATGGCTATGGCTACACCTTC. Encoded protein: CASSPDRSGDGYGYTF.

This clone appeared a single time. The genes are TRBV7-9 and TRBJ2-7, with 8 positions matching TRBD1. The V and J ends lost 0 bases and 5 bases, in that order; junction bases with no gene match: 6. The CDR3 extends over 15 amino acids. CDR1 is SEHNR and CDR2 is FQNEAQ in the germline V gene (reference sequence). The CDR3 is CASSLAQGANDEQYF. The CDR3 DNA follows: TGTGCCAGCAGCTTAGCCCAGGGGGCTAACGACGAGCAGTACTTC.

The chain employs TRBV18 and TRBJ2-2; D is possibly TRBD1 (6 bases). Trimming cost V 0 bases and J 5 bases, with 13 bases left between them. The germline V gene encodes CDR1 KGHSH and CDR2 LQKENI. This CDR3 spans 16 amino acids. CDR3 DNA sequence: TGTGCCAGCTCACCACCGGCTCAGGGGAATACCGGGGAGCTGTTTTTT. It translates to CASSPPAQGNTGELFF.

The rearrangement joins TRBV27 to TRBJ2-5; D gene ambiguous. This CDR3 has 13 residues. Germline V gene lookup returns CDR1 MNHEY and CDR2 SMNVEV (reference sequence). V gave up 5 bases and J gave up 10 bases, with 17 bases separating them. The chain's CDR3 is CASSLTPEVDQYF. DNA for the CDR3: TGTGCCAGCAGTCTCACCCCCGAAGTGGACCAGTACTTC.

This sequence joins TRBV18 and TRBJ2-7; D remains unclear. Trimming pared 2 bases from V and 3 bases from J, leaving 11 bases between. Germline lookup yields CDR1 KGHSH and CDR2 LQKENI. The CDR3 contains 14 residues. The CDR3 protein is CASSPVEVVYEQYF. DNA for the CDR3: TGTGCCAGCTCACCAGTTGAGGTAGTCTACGAGCAGTACTTC.

V and J are TRBV19 and TRBJ2-7; possibly TRBD1 for D (7 bases). The CDR3 spans 14 residues. The germline V and J ends were trimmed by 5 bases and 3 bases, with 14 bases remaining between them. The germline CDR1 and CDR2 sequences are LNHDA and SQIVND (reference sequence). This CDR3 reads CASSWAGGGYEQYF. The CDR3 DNA sequence: TGTGCCAGTAGTTGGGCAGGGGGAGGCTACGAGCAGTACTTC.

The CDR3 loop is CASSPYSDSEQFF. CDR3 bases: TGTGCCAGCAGCCCCTATAGCGACTCGGAGCAGTTCTTC. The chain couples TRBV25-1 to TRBJ2-1, with D tentatively TRBD2 (5 bases). The ends were cut back, 6 bases at V and 10 bases at J, with 16 bases in the middle. The V gene's germline CDR1 is MGHDK and CDR2 SYGVNS. This CDR3 is 13 amino acids long.

CDR3 sequence (DNA): TGTGCCGCCTCAGGGATAGATAGCAATCAGCCCCAGCATTTT. This translates into CAASGIDSNQPQHF. The chain couples TRBV10-3 to TRBJ1-5, with D tentatively TRBD1 (5 bases). This CDR3 region has 14 residues. In germline, CDR1 is ENHRY, CDR2 SYGVKD. V lost 11 bases to trimming and J lost 0 bases, with 14 bases between them.

On this clone itself: The same CDR3 can be traced to other DNA sequences in this sample. V usage is TRBV6-5 and J usage is TRBJ2-5; D is possibly TRBD1 (6 bases). Germline V gene lookup returns CDR1 MNHEY and CDR2 SVGAGI. V lost 2 bases to trimming and J lost 5 bases, with 6 bases between them. The length of the CDR3 is 12 residues. CDR3 sequence reads: CASSYDRETQYF. CDR3 nucleotide sequence: TGTGCCAGCAGTTACGACAGGGAGACCCAGTACTTC.

The V call is TRBV15, the J call TRBJ2-3, with 8 bases fitting TRBD2. This CDR3 spans 17 amino acids. Germline V gene data show CDR1 as LNHNV and CDR2 as YYDKDF (reference sequence). V lost 0 bases and J lost 6; bases outside the gene matches: 11. The CDR3 is CATSRDRDGGAGDTQYF. The CDR3, as DNA: TGTGCCACCAGCAGAGATCGCGACGGGGGGGCCGGCGATACGCAGTATTTT.

The chain is built from TRBV18 and TRBJ2-5; 8 bases are a match to TRBD2. The J segment lost 3 bases and the V segment lost 3 bases, leaving 3 bases of the junction unmatched. Germline CDR1 KGHSH, CDR2 LQKENI. The CDR3 is made up of 14 amino acids. In DNA, the CDR3 is TGTGCCAGCTCACCTGGAGCGGGAGAAGAGACCCAGTACTTC. Translating it yields CASSPGAGEETQYF.

This rearrangement joins TRBV27 to TRBJ2-1; weak D call: TRBD1 (5 bases). This CDR3 is built from 15 residues. V was cut by 2 bases and J by 2 bases, with 10 bases left in between. CDR1 and CDR2 from the germline V gene are MNHEY and SMNVEV (reference sequence). CDR3 sequence: CASSLRAGTYNEQFF. The DNA of the CDR3 is TGTGCCAGCAGTTTAAGGGCAGGGACCTACAATGAGCAGTTCTTC.

The chain recombines TRBV2 with TRBJ1-6, with no clear D. Germline V lookup: CDR1 SNHLY, CDR2 FYNNEI. Trimming left V 8 bases short and J 0 bases short, with 11 bases between. The CDR3 loop spans 15 amino acids. CDR3 loop: CASEGESSYNSPLHF. DNA of the CDR3: TGTGCCAGCGAGGGAGAGAGCTCCTATAATTCACCCCTCCACTTT.

The V call is TRBV19, the J call TRBJ1-2, with 8 bases lining up with TRBD1. The V gene end was trimmed by 5 bases and the J gene end by 4 bases; junction bases not matched to a gene: 6. Germline values: CDR1 LNHDA, CDR2 SQIVND (reference sequence). This CDR3 is 14 amino acids long. The CDR3 DNA reads as TGTGCCAGTAGTCCCCAGGGGGCGTTCTATGGCTACACCTTC. Its translation is CASSPQGAFYGYTF.

The chain combines TRBV6-5 with TRBJ2-7, with D hard to call. Germline V gives CDR1 MNHEY, CDR2 SVGAGI. This CDR3 comprises 16 residues. Trimming stripped 0 bases from V and 3 bases from J, with 15 bases between. The CDR3 nucleotides read TGTGCCAGCAGTTACTCGATCTTTCCTCTCCTCTACGAGCAGTACTTC. Translation gives CASSYSIFPLLYEQYF.

Of note for this clone: Other nucleotide sequences in the sample specify the same CDR3. V and J are TRBV6-5 and TRBJ2-7, with D possibly matching TRBD2 (7 bases). Germline V lookup: CDR1 MNHEY, CDR2 SVGAGI. The CDR3 is 15 residues long. The V and J ends lost 0 bases and 3 bases respectively, with 12 bases between them. Written as DNA, the CDR3 is TGTGCCAGCAGTTACTCACAGGGAGGGAGCTACGAGCAGTACTTC. Encoded protein: CASSYSQGGSYEQYF.

The V gene is TRBV7-9, the J gene TRBJ2-7, with 7 bases matching TRBD1. CDR3 size: 15 residues. CDR1 SEHNR and CDR2 FQNEAQ come from the germline V gene (reference sequence). V lost 1 base and J lost 0; bases outside the gene matches: 3. For the CDR3, the DNA is TGTGCCAGCAGCTTAGACGGGACAGCCTCCTACGAGCAGTACTTC. Translating gives CASSLDGTASYEQYF.

The chain links TRBV5-1 to TRBJ2-7; 9 nucleotides align to TRBD2. The CDR3 length is 16 residues. In germline, CDR1 is SGHRS, CDR2 YFSETQ. With 4 bases clipped from V and 5 bases from J, the junction kept 13 bases outside the gene matches. The CDR3 DNA follows: TGCGCCAGCAGCCCCCGTGGTGCGAGCGGGGGGCACGAGCAGTACTTC. This sequence encodes CASSPRGASGGHEQYF.

This chain links TRBV21-1 with TRBJ2-7; the table's D gene call, TRBD2, was not cross checked with the DNA. TRBV21-1 is flagged as a pseudogene. The CDR3 runs 14 residues. Written as DNA, the CDR3 is TGTGCCAGCAGCAAATGGCGACTCATATACGAGCAGTACTTC. This codes for CASSKWRLIYEQYF.

The chain has TRBV7-2 and TRBJ2-3; 7 nucleotides agree with TRBD2. CDR1 and CDR2 from the germline V gene are SGHTA and FQGNSA. The trim removed 5 bases at V and 3 bases at J, leaving 8 bases unmatched. The CDR3 runs to 15 residues. The CDR3 spells CASSEDGGRTDTQYF. CDR3 DNA: TGTGCCAGCAGCGAAGATGGCGGGAGAACAGATACGCAGTATTTT.

The gene calls are TRBV30 and TRBJ2-2; D is possibly TRBD1 (6 bases). The ends were cut back, 4 bases at V and 6 bases at J, with 9 bases in the middle. Germline assignment: CDR1 GTSNPN and CDR2 SVGIG (reference sequence). The CDR3 extends over 12 amino acids. The CDR3 sequence is CAWNRDPGELFF. CDR3 DNA: TGTGCCTGGAACAGGGACCCCGGGGAGCTGTTTTTT.